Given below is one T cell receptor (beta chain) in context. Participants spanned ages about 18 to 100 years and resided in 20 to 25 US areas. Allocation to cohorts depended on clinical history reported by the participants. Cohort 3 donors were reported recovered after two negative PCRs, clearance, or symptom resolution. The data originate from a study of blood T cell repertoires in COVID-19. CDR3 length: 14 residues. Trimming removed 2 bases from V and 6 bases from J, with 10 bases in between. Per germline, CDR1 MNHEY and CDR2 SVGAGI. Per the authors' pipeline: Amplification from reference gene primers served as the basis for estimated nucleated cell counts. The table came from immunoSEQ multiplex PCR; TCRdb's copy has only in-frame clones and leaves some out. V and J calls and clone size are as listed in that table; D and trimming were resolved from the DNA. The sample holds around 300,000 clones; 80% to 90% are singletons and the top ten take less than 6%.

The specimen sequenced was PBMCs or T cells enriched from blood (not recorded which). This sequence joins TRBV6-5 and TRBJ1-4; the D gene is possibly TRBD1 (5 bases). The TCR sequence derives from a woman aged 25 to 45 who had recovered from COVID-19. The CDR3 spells CASSYRGTDEKLFF. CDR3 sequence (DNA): TGTGCCAGCAGTTACCGCGGGACGGATGAAAAACTGTTTTTT.